There are many counts of the clone carrying this TCR beta chain. What it binds is unknown. The V gene's germline CDR1 is DFQATT and CDR2 SNEGSKA (reference sequence). V dropped 1 base and J dropped 7; count of bases not matched to a gene: 5. This CDR3 region has 14 residues. TCRdb used MiXCR to reprocess the 5' RACE reads, holding one entry per CDR3 protein. The table has roughly 240,000 distinct CDR3 sequences, approximately 6.7% seen once. This specimen comes from a study of T cells after yellow fever vaccination. The overall study: Fractions of limited cellularity were prepared by means of SMART-Seq v4 Ultra Low Input. Study results and caveats: Booster sampling recovered most clones from primary vaccination (96% CD4, 88% CD8). FACS-sorted repertoires could harbor abundant contaminating bulk-population clonotypes. Few clonotypes appeared in both CD4 and CD8 compartments.

V and J are TRBV20-1 and TRBJ1-4, with 8 positions matching TRBD1. The clonotype comes from a man aged 25-45 years who received the YFV17D yellow fever vaccine. Material: CD4+ T cells sorted from PBMCs, obtained on the day of the yellow fever booster vaccination. CDR3 nucleotide sequence: TGCAGTGCTAGAGGAACGACAGGGGTTGAAAAACTGTTTTTT. Protein product: CSARGTTGVEKLFF.